This is a list of T cell receptor beta chains from one sample in a study of neoadjuvant nivolumab and ipilimumab in lung cancer. Produced via immunoSEQ multiplex PCR; TCRdb's table is partial and in-frame only. The repertoire holds 40,000 or so clones, 85% to 90% seen once, with approximately 3.4% in the top ten. Sequenced material: peripheral blood, taken before neoadjuvant nivolumab, alone or with ipilimumab. These receptors originate from an adult with non-small cell lung cancer. Each CDR3 is given without its conserved first and last residue.

j_call | v_call | cdr3_aa
TRBJ2-1 | TRBV5-1 | ASSLLAGGNNEQF
TRBJ2-7 | TRBV30 | AWSASPTSSEQY
TRBJ1-5 | TRBV29-1 | SVEVAGGGNQPQH
TRBJ1-4 | TRBV5-1 | ASSPGTGAEKLF
TRBJ2-4 | TRBV7-9 | ASSLYRGSKNIQY
TRBJ2-3 | TRBV5-4 | AITSGRSSTDTQY
TRBJ2-7 | TRBV9 | ASSVHPGSYEQY
TRBJ2-7 | TRBV4-1 | ASSQANRAEQY
TRBJ2-7 | TRBV7-2 | ASSSGTGNAYEQY
TRBJ2-1 | TRBV11-2 | ASSLGGTGEHNEQF
TRBJ2-1 | TRBV29-1 | SVGQGIIYEQF
TRBJ2-7 | TRBV10-3 | AISDLSSPGISYEQY
TRBJ2-1 | TRBV19 | ASSSLSGRVVNEQF
TRBJ2-5 | TRBV5-4 | ASSLGDGQETQY
TRBJ1-5 | TRBV19 | ASSYGTGASNQPQH
TRBJ1-2 | TRBV27 | ATSADYGYT
TRBJ1-4 | TRBV30 | ARGQGDEKLF
TRBJ2-2 | TRBV7-9 | ASSPTVAGTGELF
TRBJ2-7 | TRBV28 | ASSPHDRAYEQY
TRBJ2-7 | TRBV18 | ASSPLTARSYEQY
TRBJ2-5 | TRBV29-1 | SVEDLPGWTQY
TRBJ2-2 | TRBV5-8 | ASSPWTGADTGELF
TRBJ2-7 | TRBV18 | ASSSGTGAIDYEQY
TRBJ2-7 | TRBV30 | AWTSGYSYEQY
TRBJ1-5 | TRBV18 | ASSPQGVGGNQPQH
TRBJ1-1 | TRBV2 | ASSRRTGGNTEAF
TRBJ1-5 | TRBV28 | ASSFSDRANQPQH
TRBJ2-5 | TRBV11-2 | ASSSGLAGVLKTQY
TRBJ1-1 | TRBV6-1 | ASRAGRNTEAF
TRBJ2-7 | TRBV27 | ASTLVAGGGHEQY
TRBJ2-3 | TRBV9 | ASSPRTSGSRTDTQY
TRBJ2-3 | TRBV5-1 | ASSLGVPAADTQY
TRBJ1-2 | TRBV2 | ASRIQGASGYT
TRBJ2-1 | TRBV6-5 | ASRSPGLYNEQF
TRBJ2-5 | TRBV7-7 | ASSLASGIETQY
TRBJ1-2 | TRBV12-5 | ASGPTGTGSLSGYT
TRBJ2-3 | TRBV5-6 | ASSPGTSGSTQY
TRBJ1-1 | TRBV6-1 | ASSEERVRMNTEAF
TRBJ2-2 | TRBV11-1 | ASSWGLATGELF
TRBJ2-7 | TRBV6-5 | ASSHGTGGTYEQY
TRBJ2-2 | TRBV6-4 | ASSDSDPANTGELF
TRBJ2-4 | TRBV19 | ASSSGTGTKNIQY
TRBJ2-2 | TRBV5-4 | ASSLGASGMGTGELF
TRBJ2-1 | TRBV5-1 | ASSFGGSYNEQF
TRBJ2-1 | TRBV7-2 | ASSLEPGLYNEQF
TRBJ2-7 | TRBV7-9 | ASSTRTGEFDEQY
TRBJ2-3 | TRBV6-5 | ASRRRSTDTQY
TRBJ1-1 | TRBV7-9 | ASSLDAGNTEAF
TRBJ2-7 | TRBV27 | ASSWAGTYYEQY
TRBJ2-2 | TRBV5-1 | ASSFQGATGELF
TRBJ1-1 | TRBV11-2 | ASSLVTEAF
TRBJ2-5 | TRBV7-9 | ASSLEQGRETQY
TRBJ2-7 | TRBV11-3 | ASSPSGSGYEQY
TRBJ2-7 | TRBV5-1 | ASSSQGRSDSYEQY